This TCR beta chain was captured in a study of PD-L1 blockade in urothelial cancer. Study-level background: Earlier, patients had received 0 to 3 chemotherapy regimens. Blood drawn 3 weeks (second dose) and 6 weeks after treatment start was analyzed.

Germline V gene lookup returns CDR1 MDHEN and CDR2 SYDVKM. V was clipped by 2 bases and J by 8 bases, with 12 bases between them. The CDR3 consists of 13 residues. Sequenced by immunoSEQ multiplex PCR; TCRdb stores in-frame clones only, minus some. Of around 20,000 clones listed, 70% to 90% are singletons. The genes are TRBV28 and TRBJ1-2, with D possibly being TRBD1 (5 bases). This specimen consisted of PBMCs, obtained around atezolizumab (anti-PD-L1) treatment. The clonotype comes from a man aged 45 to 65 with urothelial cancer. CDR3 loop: CASSLTRVGGYTF. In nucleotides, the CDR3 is TGTGCCAGCAGTTTAACCAGGGTTGGAGGCTACACCTTC.